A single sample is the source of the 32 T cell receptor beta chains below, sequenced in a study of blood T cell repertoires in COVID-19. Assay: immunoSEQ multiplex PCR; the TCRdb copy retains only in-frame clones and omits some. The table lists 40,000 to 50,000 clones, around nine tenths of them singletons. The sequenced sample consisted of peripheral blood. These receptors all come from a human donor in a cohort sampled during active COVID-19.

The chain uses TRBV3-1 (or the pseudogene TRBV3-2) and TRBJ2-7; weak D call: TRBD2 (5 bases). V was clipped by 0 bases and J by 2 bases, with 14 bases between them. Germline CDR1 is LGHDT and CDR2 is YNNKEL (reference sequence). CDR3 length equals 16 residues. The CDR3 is CASSQDLQVEAYEQYF. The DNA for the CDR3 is TGTGCCAGCAGCCAAGATTTGCAGGTGGAGGCCTACGAGCAGTACTTC.

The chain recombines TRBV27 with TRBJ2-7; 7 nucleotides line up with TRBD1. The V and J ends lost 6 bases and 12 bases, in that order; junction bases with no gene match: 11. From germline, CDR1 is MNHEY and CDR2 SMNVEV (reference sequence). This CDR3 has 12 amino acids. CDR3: CASSKDRPSAYF. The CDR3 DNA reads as TGTGCCAGCAGCAAGGACAGGCCAAGCGCGTACTTC.

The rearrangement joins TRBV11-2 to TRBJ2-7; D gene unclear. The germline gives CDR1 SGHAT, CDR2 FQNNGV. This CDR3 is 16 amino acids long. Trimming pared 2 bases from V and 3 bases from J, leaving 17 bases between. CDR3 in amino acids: CASSLNPFIPSYEQYF. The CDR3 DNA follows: TGTGCCAGCAGCTTAAACCCATTCATACCGAGCTACGAGCAGTACTTC.

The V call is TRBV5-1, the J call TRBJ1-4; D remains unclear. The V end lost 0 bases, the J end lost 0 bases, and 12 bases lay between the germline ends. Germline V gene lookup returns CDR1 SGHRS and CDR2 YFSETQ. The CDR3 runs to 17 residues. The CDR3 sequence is CASSLAGLSATNEKLFF. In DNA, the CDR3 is TGCGCCAGCAGCTTGGCAGGCCTCAGTGCAACTAATGAAAAACTGTTTTTT.

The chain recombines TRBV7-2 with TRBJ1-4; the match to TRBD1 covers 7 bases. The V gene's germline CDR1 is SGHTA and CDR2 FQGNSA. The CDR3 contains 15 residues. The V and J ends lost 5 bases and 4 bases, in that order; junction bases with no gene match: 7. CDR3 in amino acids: CASSPSGTVNEKLFF. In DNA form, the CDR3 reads TGTGCCAGCAGCCCCTCCGGGACAGTTAATGAAAAACTGTTTTTT.

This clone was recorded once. Written as DNA, the CDR3 is TGTGCCAGCAGTTACCCTGGACAGGGGGAAACCGGGGAGCTGTTTTTT. This encodes CASSYPGQGETGELFF. The rearrangement links TRBV6-6 to TRBJ2-2, with 10 positions matching TRBD1. Germline assignment: CDR1 MNHNY and CDR2 SVGAGI (reference sequence). V lost 2 bases, J lost 5 bases, and 5 bases stayed unmatched. The length of the CDR3 is 16 residues.

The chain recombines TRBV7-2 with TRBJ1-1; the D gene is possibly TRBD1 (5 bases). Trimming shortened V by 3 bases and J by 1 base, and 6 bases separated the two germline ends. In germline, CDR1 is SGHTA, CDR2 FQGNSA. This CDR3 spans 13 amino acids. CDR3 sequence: CASSFTGNTEAFF. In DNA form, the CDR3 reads TGTGCCAGCAGCTTCACAGGGAACACTGAAGCTTTCTTT.

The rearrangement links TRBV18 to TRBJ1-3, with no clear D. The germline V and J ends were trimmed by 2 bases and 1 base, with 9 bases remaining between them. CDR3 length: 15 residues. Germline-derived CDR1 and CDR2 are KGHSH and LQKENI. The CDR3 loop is CASSPLASSGNTIYF. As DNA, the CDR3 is TGTGCCAGCTCACCATTAGCCAGTTCTGGAAACACCATATATTTT.

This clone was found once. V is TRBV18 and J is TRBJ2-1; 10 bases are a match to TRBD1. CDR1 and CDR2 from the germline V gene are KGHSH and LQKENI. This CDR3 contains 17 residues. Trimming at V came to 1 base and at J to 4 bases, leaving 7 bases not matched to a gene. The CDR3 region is CASSPQPTGGEYNEQFF. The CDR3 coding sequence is TGTGCCAGCTCACCACAACCGACAGGGGGCGAGTACAATGAGCAGTTCTTC. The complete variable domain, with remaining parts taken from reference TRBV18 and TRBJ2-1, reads NAGVMQNPRHLVRRRGQEARLRCSPMKGHSHVYWYRQLPEEGLKFMVYLQKENIIDESGMPKERFSAEFPKEGPSILRIQQVVRGDSAAYFCASSPQPTGGEYNEQFFGPGTRLTVL.

The CDR3 DNA reads as TGCGCCAGCAGCTGGGGAGACTATGGCTACACCTTC. This codes for CASSWGDYGYTF. This sequence joins TRBV4-1 and TRBJ1-2; D is ambiguous. The CDR3 length is 12 residues. With 5 bases removed from V and 3 bases from J, the gap between germline ends came to 7 bases. Germline values: CDR1 MGHRA, CDR2 YSYEKL.

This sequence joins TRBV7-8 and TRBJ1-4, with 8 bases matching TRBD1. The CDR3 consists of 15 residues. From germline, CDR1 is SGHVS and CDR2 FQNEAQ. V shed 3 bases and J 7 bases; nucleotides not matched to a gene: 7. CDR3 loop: CASSFYRGAGEKLFF. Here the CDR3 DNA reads TGTGCCAGCAGCTTTTACAGGGGGGCTGGTGAAAAACTGTTTTTT.

DNA of the CDR3: TGCAGCGCTTCCGGGACTAGCGGGGGGGAGTACGAGCAGTACTTC. Amino acids: CSASGTSGGEYEQYF. V usage is TRBV29-1 and J usage is TRBJ2-7, with 16 bases identical to TRBD2. The CDR3 totals 15 residues. The J segment lost 4 bases and the V segment lost 7 bases, leaving 7 bases of the junction unmatched. The germline V gene has CDR1 SQVTM and CDR2 ANQGSEA.

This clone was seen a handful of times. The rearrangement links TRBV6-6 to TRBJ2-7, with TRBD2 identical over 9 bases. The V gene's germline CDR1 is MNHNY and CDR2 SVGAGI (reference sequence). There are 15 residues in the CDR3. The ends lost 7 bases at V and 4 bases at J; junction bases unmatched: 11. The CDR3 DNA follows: TGTGCCAGCACCCTGAGGGGCGGGGGGGAGTACGAGCAGTACTTC. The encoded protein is CASTLRGGGEYEQYF.

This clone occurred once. The CDR3 reads CASSQSRDRVGVAFF. CDR3 in DNA: TGCGCCAGCAGCCAGTCTCGGGACAGGGTGGGGGTAGCTTTCTTT. The chain combines TRBV4-3 with TRBJ1-1; 9 bases map to TRBD1. CDR3 length: 15 residues. V shed 3 bases, J shed 10 bases, and the junction held 12 bases outside the gene matches. Germline V gives CDR1 LGHNA, CDR2 YSLEER.

DNA of the CDR3: TGTGCCAGCAGTTACCTACAGTGGGGGCGGGTTGAAAAACTGTTTTTT. As protein: CASSYLQWGRVEKLFF. V and J are TRBV6-5 and TRBJ1-4; a possible D gene is TRBD1 (6 bases). CDR3 length: 16 residues. The V and J ends lost 2 bases and 7 bases respectively, with 17 bases between them. CDR1 is MNHEY and CDR2 is SVGAGI in the germline V gene.

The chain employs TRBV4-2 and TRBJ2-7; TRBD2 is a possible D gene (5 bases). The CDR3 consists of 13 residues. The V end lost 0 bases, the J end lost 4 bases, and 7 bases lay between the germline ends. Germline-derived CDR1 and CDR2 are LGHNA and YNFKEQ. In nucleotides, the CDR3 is TGTGCCAGCAGCCAAGAACCGGGGTACGAGCAGTACTTC. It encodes CASSQEPGYEQYF.

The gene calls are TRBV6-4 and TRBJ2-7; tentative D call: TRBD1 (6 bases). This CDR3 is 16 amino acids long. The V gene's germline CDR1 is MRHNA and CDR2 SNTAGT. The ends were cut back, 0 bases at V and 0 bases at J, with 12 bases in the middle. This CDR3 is CASSDSTGLSSYEQYF. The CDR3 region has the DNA TGTGCCAGCAGTGACTCAACAGGGTTATCCTCCTACGAGCAGTACTTC.

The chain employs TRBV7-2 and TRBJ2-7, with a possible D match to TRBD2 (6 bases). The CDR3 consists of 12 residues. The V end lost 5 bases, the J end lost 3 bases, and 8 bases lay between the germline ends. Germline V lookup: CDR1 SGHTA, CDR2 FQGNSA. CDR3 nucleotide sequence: TGTGCCAGCAGCGGGGGGTTCTACGAGCAGTACTTC. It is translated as CASSGGFYEQYF.

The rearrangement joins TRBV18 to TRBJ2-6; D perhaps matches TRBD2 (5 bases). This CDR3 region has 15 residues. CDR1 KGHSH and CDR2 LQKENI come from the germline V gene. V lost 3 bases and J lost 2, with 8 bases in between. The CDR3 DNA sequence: TGTGCCAGCTCACCGACTAATCCTGGGGCCAACGTCCTGACTTTC. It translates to CASSPTNPGANVLTF.

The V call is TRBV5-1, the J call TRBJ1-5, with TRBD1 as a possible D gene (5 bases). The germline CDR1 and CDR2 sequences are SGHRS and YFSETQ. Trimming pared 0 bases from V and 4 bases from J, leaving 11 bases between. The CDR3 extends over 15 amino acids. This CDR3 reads CASSLEGSGNQPQHF. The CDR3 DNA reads TGCGCCAGCAGCTTGGAGGGTTCAGGGAATCAGCCCCAGCATTTT.

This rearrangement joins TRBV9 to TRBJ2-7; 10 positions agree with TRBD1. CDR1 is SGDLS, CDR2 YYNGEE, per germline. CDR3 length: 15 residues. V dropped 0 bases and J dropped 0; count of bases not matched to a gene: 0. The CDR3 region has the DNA TGTGCCAGCAGCGTAGGACAGGGGGCCTCCTACGAGCAGTACTTC. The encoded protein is CASSVGQGASYEQYF.

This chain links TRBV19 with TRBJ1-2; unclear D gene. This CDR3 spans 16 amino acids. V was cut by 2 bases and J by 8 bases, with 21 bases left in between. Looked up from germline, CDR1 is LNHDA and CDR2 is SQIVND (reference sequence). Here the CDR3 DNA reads TGTGCCAGTAGTATACCGGGAGCCAACTACGGATCAGGCTACACCTTC. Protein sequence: CASSIPGANYGSGYTF.

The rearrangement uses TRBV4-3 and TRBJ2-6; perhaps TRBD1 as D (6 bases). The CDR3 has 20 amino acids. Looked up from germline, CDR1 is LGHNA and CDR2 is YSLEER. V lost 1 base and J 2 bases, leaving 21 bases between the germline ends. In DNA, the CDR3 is TGCGCCAGCAGCCAAGCGGTTCCGGGACACCAATTAACTGGGGCCAACGTCCTGACTTTC. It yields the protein CASSQAVPGHQLTGANVLTF.

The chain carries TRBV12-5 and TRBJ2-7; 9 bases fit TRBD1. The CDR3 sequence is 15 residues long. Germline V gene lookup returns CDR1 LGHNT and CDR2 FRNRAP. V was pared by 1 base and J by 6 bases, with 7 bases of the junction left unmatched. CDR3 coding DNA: TGTGCTAGTGGTTTGGCGCTGGTACAGGGGGCCGAGCAGTACTTC. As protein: CASGLALVQGAEQYF.

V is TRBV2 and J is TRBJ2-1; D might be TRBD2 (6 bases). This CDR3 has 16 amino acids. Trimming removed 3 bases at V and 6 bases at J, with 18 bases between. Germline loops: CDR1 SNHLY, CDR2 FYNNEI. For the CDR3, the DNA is TGTGCCAGCAGTGATATCGGCAGGTGGGACTCCAATGAGCAGTTCTTC. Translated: CASSDIGRWDSNEQFF. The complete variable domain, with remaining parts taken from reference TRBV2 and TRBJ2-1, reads EPEVTQTPSHQVTQMGQEVILRCVPISNHLYFYWYRQILGQKVEFLVSFYNNEISEKSEIFDDQFSVERPDGSNFTLKIRSTKLEDSAMYFCASSDIGRWDSNEQFFGPGTRLTVL.

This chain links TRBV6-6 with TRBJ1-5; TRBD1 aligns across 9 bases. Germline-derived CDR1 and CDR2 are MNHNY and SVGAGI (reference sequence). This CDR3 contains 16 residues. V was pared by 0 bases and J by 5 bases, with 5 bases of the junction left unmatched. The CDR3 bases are TGTGCCAGCAGTTACTCCACAGGGGGCCGGGATCAGCCCCAGCATTTT. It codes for CASSYSTGGRDQPQHF.

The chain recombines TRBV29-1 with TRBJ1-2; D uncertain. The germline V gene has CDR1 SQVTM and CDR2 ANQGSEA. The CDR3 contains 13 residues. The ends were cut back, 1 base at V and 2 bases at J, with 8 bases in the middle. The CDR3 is CSVEGGRNYGYTF. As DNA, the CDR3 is TGCAGCGTTGAAGGAGGCAGAAACTATGGCTACACCTTC.

The CDR3 loop is CASSKAGGDNSPLHF. The CDR3 DNA sequence: TGTGCCAGCAGTAAGGCAGGGGGCGATAATTCACCCCTCCACTTT. The chain is built from TRBV6-4 and TRBJ1-6; TRBD1 aligns across 8 bases. The germline gives CDR1 MRHNA, CDR2 SNTAGT. This CDR3 contains 15 residues. With 5 bases clipped from V and 5 bases from J, the junction kept 5 bases outside the gene matches.

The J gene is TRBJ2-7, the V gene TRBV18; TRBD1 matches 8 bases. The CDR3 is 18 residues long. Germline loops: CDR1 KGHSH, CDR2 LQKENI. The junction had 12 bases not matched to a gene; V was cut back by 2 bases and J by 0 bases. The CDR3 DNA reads TGTGCCAGCTCACCAAAACAGGGGGACCGGGACAACTCCTACGAGCAGTACTTC. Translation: CASSPKQGDRDNSYEQYF.

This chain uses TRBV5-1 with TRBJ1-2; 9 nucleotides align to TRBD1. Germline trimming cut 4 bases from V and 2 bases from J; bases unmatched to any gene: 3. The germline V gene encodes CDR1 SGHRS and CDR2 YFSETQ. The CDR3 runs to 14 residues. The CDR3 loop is CASSPGTGNYGYTF. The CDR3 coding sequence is TGCGCCAGCAGCCCTGGGACAGGGAACTATGGCTACACCTTC.

The CDR3 spells CASSYSWGQGDIGNQPQHF. The CDR3 DNA reads TGTGCCAGCAGTTACTCCTGGGGACAGGGCGATATTGGCAATCAGCCCCAGCATTTT. The chain employs TRBV6-2 or TRBV6-3 and TRBJ1-5; 9 nucleotides align to TRBD1. V was clipped by 0 bases and J by 2 bases; unmatched bases: 11. From germline, CDR1 is MNHEY and CDR2 SVGEGT. The CDR3 loop spans 19 amino acids.

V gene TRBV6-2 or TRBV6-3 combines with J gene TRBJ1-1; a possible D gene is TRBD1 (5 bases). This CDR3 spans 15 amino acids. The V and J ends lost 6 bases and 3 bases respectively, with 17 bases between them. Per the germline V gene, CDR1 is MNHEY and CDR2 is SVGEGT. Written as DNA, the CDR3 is TGTGCCAGCAGCCTATCCCGGGGGGGATACACTGAAGCTTTCTTT. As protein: CASSLSRGGYTEAFF.